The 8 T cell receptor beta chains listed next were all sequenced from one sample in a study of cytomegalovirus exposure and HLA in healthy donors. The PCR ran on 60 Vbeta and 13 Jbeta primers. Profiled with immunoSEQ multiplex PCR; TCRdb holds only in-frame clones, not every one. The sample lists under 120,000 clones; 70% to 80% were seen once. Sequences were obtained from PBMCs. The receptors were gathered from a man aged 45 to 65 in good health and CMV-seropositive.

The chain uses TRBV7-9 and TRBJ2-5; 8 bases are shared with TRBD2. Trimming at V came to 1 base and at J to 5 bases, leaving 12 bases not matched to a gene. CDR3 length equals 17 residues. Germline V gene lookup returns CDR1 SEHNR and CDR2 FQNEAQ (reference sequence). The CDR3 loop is CASSLVGRGRSGETQYF. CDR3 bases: TGTGCCAGCAGCTTAGTCGGGCGCGGGAGGTCTGGGGAGACCCAGTACTTC. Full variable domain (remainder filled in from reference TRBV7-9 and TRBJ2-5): DTGVSQNPRHKITKRGQNVTFRCDPISEHNRLYWYRQTLGQGPEFLTYFQNEAQLEKSRLLSDRFSAERPKGSFSTLEIQRTEQGDSAMYLCASSLVGRGRSGETQYFGPGTRLLVL.

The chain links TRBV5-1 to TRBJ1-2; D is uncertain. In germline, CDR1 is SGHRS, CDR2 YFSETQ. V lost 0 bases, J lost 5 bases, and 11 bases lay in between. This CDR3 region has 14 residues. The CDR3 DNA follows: TGCGCCAGCAGCTTGGGGACGGGATATTATGGCTACACCTTC. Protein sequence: CASSLGTGYYGYTF.

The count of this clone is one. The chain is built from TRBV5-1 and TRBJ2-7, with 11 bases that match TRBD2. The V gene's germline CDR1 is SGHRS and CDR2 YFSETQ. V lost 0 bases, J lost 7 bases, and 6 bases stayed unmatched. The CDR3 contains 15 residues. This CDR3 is CASSLVGLAGGEQYF. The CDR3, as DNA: TGCGCCAGCAGCTTGGTAGGACTAGCGGGCGGGGAGCAGTACTTC.

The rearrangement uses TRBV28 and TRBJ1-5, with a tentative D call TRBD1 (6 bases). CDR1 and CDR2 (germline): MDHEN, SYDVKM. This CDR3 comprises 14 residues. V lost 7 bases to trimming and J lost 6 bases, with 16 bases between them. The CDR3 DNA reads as TGTGCCAGCATTCCTGCAGGGGAACCTCAGCCCCAGCATTTT. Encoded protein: CASIPAGEPQPQHF.

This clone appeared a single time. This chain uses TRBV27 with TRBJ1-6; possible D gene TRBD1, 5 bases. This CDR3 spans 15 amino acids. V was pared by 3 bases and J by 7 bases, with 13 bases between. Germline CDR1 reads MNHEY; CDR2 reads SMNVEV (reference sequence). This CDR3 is CASSLEGPGNSPLHF. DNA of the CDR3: TGTGCCAGCAGTTTGGAGGGGCCGGGGAATTCACCCCTCCACTTT.

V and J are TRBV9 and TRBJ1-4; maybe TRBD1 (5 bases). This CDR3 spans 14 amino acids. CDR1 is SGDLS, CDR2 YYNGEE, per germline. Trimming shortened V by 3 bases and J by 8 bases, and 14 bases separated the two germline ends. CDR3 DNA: TGTGCCAGCAGCGCGGGACTGACTGTAGAAAAACTGTTTTTT. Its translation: CASSAGLTVEKLFF.

CDR3 protein: CASSQPFSGRAYEQYF. CDR3 nucleotides: TGCGCCAGCAGCCAACCCTTTAGCGGGAGGGCCTACGAGCAGTACTTC. This rearrangement joins TRBV4-1 to TRBJ2-7, with TRBD2 matching over 11 bases. V lost 2 bases and J lost 2; bases outside the gene matches: 5. The germline gives CDR1 MGHRA, CDR2 YSYEKL. The CDR3 has 16 residues.

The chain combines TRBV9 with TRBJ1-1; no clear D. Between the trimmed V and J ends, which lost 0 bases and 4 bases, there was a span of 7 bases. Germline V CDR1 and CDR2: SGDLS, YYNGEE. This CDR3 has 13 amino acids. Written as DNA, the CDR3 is TGTGCCAGCAGCGTAGGGGCCTCCACTGAAGCTTTCTTT. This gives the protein CASSVGASTEAFF.